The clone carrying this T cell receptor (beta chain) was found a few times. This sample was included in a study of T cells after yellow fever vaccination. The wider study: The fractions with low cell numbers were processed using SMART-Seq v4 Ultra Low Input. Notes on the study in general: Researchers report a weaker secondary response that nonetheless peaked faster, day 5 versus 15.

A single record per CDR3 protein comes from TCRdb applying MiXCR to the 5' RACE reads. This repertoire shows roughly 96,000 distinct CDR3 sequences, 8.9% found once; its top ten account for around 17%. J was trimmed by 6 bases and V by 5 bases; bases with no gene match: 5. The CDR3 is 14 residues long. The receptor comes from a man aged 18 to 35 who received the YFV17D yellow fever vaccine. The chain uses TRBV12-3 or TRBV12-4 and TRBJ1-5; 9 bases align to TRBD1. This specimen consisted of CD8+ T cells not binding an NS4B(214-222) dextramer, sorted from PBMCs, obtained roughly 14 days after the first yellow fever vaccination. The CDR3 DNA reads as TGTGCCAGCAGTCTCACAGGGGGCATTCAGCCCCAGCATTTT. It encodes CASSLTGGIQPQHF.